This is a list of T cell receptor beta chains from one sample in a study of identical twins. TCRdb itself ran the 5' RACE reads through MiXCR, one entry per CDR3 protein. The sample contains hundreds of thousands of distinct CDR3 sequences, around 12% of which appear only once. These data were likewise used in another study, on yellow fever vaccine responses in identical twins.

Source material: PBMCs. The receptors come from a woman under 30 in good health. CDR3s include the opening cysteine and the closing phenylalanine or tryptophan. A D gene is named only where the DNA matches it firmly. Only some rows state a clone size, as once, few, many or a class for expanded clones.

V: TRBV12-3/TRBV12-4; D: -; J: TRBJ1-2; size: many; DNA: TGTGCCAGCAGCCGGGACATCCGGGGCTACACCTTC; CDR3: CASSRDIRGYTF
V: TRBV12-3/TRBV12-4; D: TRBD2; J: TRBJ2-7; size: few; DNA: TGTGCCAGCAGTTCCCTAGCGGGAGGGCTGGGTGAGCAGTACTTC; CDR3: CASSSLAGGLGEQYF
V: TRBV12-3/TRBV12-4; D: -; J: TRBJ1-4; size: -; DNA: TGTGCCAGCAGCCCGCTGGGGGTTAATAATGAAAAACTGTTTTTT; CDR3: CASSPLGVNNEKLFF
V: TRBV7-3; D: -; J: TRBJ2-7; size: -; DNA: TGTGCCAGCAGCTTAACAGTGTACCACGAGCAGTACTTC; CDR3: CASSLTVYHEQYF
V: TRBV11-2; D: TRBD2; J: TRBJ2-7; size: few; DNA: TGTGCCAGCAGCTTAGATCCCGGAATCGCGGGAGGGGACTACGAGCAGTACTTC; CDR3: CASSLDPGIAGGDYEQYF
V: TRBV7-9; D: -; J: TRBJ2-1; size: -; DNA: TGTGCCAGCAGCTTAGCGCCCACTAGCCGTGTCAATGAGCAGTTCTTC; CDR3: CASSLAPTSRVNEQFF
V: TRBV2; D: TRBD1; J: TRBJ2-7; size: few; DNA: TGTGCCAGCGCCGGGACAGGGGCCTACGAGCAGTACTTC; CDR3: CASAGTGAYEQYF
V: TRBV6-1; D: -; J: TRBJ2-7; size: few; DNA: TGTGCCAGCAGTAAACTTCCAGGGAGCTCCTACGAGCAGTACTTC; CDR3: CASSKLPGSSYEQYF
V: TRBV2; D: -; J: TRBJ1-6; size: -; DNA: TGTGCCAGCGTGGGGGCCTGGGATAATTCACCCCTCCACTTT; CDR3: CASVGAWDNSPLHF
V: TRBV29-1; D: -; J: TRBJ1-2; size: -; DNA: TGCAGCGTTGAAGGGGTAGGGTTCGGCGGCTACACCTTC; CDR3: CSVEGVGFGGYTF
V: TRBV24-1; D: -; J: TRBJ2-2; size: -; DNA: TGTGCCACCAGTGACCGGACAAGGTACACCGGGGAGCTGTTTTTT; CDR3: CATSDRTRYTGELFF
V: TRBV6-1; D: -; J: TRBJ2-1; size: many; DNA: TGTGCCAGCAGTACGGGGGTAGTAAGCGTTAATGAGCAGTTCTTC; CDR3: CASSTGVVSVNEQFF
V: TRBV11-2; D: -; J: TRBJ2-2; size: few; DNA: TGTGCCAGCAGCTCTCAAAGGGGGAACACCGGGGAGCTGTTTTTT; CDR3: CASSSQRGNTGELFF
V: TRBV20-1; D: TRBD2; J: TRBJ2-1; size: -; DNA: TGCAGTGCTACTAACATAGCGGGAGCCTACAATGAGCAGTTCTTC; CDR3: CSATNIAGAYNEQFF
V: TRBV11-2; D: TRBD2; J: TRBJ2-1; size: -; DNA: TGTGCCAGCAGCCGTAGCGGGGGGGCTTACAATGAGCAGTTCTTC; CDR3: CASSRSGGAYNEQFF
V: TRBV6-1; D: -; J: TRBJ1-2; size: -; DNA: TGTGCCAGCAGTGAACGGGCAGCCAACTATGGCTACACCTTC; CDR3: CASSERAANYGYTF
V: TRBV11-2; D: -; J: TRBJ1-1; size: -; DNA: TGTGCCAGCAGTTTTTCTTCAGGGAAAGCTTTCTTT; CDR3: CASSFSSGKAFF
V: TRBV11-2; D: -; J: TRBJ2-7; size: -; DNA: TGTGCCAGCAGCTTAGATCCCGGGGTCGAGCAGTACTTC; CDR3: CASSLDPGVEQYF
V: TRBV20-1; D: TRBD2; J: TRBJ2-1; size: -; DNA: TGCAGTGCTAGAGAGAGTAACAACGGGGGGAGCTACAATGAGCAGTTCTTC; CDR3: CSARESNNGGSYNEQFF
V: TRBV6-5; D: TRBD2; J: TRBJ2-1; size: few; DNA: TGTGCCAGCAGTTACGGGACTAGCGGGAGGGGAGGTAGCTATGAGCAGTTCTTC; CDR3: CASSYGTSGRGGSYEQFF
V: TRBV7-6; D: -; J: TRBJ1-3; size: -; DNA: TGTGCCAGCAGCTTAGGGCACCGTGCGGTATCTGGAAACACCATATATTTT; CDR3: CASSLGHRAVSGNTIYF
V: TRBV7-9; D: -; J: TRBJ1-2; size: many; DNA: TGTGCCAGCAGCGCCCGGGACTGGACCTATGGCTACACCTTC; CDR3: CASSARDWTYGYTF
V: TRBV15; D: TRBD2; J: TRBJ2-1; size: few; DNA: TGTGCCACCAGCAGAGATTCGAGCGGGGGGGCCGACCCGCAGTTCTTC; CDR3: CATSRDSSGGADPQFF
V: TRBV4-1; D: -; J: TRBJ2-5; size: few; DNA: TGCGCCAGCAGCCAAGTTAACAGTCTGGAGACCCAGTACTTC; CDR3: CASSQVNSLETQYF
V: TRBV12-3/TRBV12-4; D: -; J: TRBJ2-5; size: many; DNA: TGTGCCAGCAGTTTCCTCCTCCAAGAGACCCAGTACTTC; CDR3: CASSFLLQETQYF
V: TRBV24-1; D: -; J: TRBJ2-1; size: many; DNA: TGTGCCACCAGTGCGGACACTGGCTCCTACAATGAGCAGTTCTTC; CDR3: CATSADTGSYNEQFF
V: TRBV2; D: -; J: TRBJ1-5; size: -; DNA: TGTGCCAGCATAACGGGTCCCAATCAGCCCCAGCATTTT; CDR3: CASITGPNQPQHF
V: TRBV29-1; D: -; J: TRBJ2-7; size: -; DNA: TGCAGCGTTGAAACGCTCGCTAGCGACTACTACGAGCAGTACTTC; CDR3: CSVETLASDYYEQYF
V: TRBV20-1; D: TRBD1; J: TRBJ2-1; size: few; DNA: TGCAGTGCAAGACCGAAACCGGGACAGCAGCAGTTCTTC; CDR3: CSARPKPGQQQFF
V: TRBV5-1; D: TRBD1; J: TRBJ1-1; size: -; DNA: TGCGCCAGCAGCTTGGGAGGGACAGGGATCGCGAACACTGAAGCTTTCTTT; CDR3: CASSLGGTGIANTEAFF
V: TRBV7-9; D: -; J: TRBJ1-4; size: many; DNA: TGTGCCAGCAGCTTAGAGCCGTCGGGTAATGAAAAACTGTTTTTT; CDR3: CASSLEPSGNEKLFF
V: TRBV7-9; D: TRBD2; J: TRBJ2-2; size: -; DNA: TGTGCCAGCAGCTTACCGGGGGGTAGAGCCGGGGAGCTGTTTTTT; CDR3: CASSLPGGRAGELFF
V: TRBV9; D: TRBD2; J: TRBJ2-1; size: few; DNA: TGTGCCAGCAGCGCCGGGAGGGGACAAGCCTACAATGAGCAGTTCTTC; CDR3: CASSAGRGQAYNEQFF
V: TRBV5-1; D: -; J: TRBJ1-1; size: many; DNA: TGCGCCAGCAGCCTGGGGGGGACTCGGGACACTGAAGCTTTCTTT; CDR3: CASSLGGTRDTEAFF
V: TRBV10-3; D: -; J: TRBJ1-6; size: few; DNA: TGTGCCATCAGGACCACCGGGAATTCACCCCTCCACTTT; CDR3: CAIRTTGNSPLHF
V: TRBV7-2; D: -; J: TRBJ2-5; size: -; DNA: TGTGCCAGCAGCTCCACTAGGTCGGAGACCCAGTACTTC; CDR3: CASSSTRSETQYF
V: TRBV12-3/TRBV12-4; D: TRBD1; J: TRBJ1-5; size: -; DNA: TGTGCTAAATGGGACAGGGGGCTGAATCAGCCCCAGCATTTT; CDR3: CAKWDRGLNQPQHF
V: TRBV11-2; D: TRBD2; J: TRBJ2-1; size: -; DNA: TGTGCCAGCAGCTTGTTACCTAGCGGGAGAGCACTCTACAATGAGCAGTTCTTC; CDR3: CASSLLPSGRALYNEQFF
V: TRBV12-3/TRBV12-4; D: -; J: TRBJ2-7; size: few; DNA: TGTGCCAGCAGTTACATGGAGCGGGTTCTCCACGAGCAGTACTTC; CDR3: CASSYMERVLHEQYF
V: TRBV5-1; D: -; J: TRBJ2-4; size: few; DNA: TGCGCCAGCAGCTTCCTAGAGCGGCGGGCACTAGCCAAAAACATTCAGTACTTC; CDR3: CASSFLERRALAKNIQYF
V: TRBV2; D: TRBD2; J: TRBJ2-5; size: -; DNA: TGTGCCAGCAGTTTGGGACCAGCGGGAGGGCCACTGCAAGAGACCCAGTACTTC; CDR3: CASSLGPAGGPLQETQYF
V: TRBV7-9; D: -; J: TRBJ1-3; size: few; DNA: TGTGCCAGCACATCGGGCCAGGGCCGAAACACCATATATTTT; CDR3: CASTSGQGRNTIYF
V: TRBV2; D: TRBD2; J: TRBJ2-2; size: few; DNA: TGTGCCAGCAGACCTTGGGCTAGCGGGACGAACACCGGGGAGCTGTTTTTT; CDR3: CASRPWASGTNTGELFF
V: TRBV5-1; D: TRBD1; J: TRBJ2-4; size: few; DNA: TGCGCCAGCAGCTGGGACAGATCTAATCTAGCCAAAAACATTCAGTACTTC; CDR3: CASSWDRSNLAKNIQYF
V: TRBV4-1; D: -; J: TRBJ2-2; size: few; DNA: TGCGCCAGCAGCCAACAACAATTCGGGACCGGGGAGCTGTTTTTT; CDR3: CASSQQQFGTGELFF
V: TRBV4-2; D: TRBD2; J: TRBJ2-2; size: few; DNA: TGTGCCAGCAGGTACAACCGGGACTACCCCCGGCGGGGGGAGCTGTTTTTT; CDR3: CASRYNRDYPRRGELFF
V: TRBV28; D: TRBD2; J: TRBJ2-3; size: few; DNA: TGTGCCAGCAGTTCCTATAGCGGGAGGACAGATACGCAGTATTTT; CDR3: CASSSYSGRTDTQYF
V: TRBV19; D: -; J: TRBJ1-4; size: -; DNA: TGTGCCAGTAGAAACGGTGCAACTAATGAAAAACTGTTTTTT; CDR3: CASRNGATNEKLFF
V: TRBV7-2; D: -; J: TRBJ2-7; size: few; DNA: TGTGCCAGCAGCCCATCCCTAAGCAGTTTGGACGAGCAGTACTTC; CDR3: CASSPSLSSLDEQYF
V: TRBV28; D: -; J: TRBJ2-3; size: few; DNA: TGTGCCAGCAGTGACCTCAGCACAGGGTCAGATACGCAGTATTTT; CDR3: CASSDLSTGSDTQYF
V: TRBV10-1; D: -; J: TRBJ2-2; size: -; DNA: TGCGCCAGCAGCAATCAAGCCGGGGAGCTGTTTTTT; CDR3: CASSNQAGELFF
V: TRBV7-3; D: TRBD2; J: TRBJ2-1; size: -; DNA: TGTGCCAGCAGCTTAAAGGGCGCTAGCGGGAGAGAGGAGCAGTTCTTC; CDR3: CASSLKGASGREEQFF
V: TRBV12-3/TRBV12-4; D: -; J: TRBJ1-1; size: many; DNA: TGTGCCAGCAGTTTAGTGCGGGGGGGGGCCAGCACTGAAGCTTTCTTT; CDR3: CASSLVRGGASTEAFF
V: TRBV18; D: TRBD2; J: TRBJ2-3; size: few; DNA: TGTGCCAGCTCCCAGCGGGAGGATACGCAGTATTTT; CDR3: CASSQREDTQYF